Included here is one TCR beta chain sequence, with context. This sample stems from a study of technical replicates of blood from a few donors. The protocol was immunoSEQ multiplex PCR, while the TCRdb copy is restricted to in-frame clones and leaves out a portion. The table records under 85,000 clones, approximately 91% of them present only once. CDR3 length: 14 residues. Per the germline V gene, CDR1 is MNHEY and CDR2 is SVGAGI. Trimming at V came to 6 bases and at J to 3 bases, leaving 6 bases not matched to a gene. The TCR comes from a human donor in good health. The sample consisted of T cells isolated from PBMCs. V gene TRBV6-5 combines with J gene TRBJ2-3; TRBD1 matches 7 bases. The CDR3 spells CASRPGQRTDTQYF. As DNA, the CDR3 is TGTGCCAGCAGACCGGGACAGCGAACAGATACGCAGTATTTT.